The sequence of this TCR beta chain was determined in a study of T cell responses to AZD1222 COVID-19 vaccine. Overall study results and limits: Donors skewed white British and female; clonal diversity was possibly underestimated.

Assay used: immunoSEQ multiplex PCR; TCRdb lists only in-frame clones, some missing. The sample carries more than 110,000 clones, about 92% recorded once. Germline loops: CDR1 PRHDT, CDR2 FYEKMQ (reference sequence). This CDR3 comprises 15 residues. Trimming took 2 bases from V and 0 from J, leaving 8 bases between them. A note on this clone: Its antigen remains unidentified. Other DNA sequences from this sample encode an identical CDR3 as well.

The specimen comprised peripheral blood, sampled on day 0 of AZD1222 vaccination. V and J are TRBV13 and TRBJ1-3; weak D call: TRBD1 (5 bases). The receptor was derived from an adult in good health. CDR3 DNA: TGTGCCAGCAGCTTAAACGGGGGCTCTGGAAACACCATATATTTT. Amino acid sequence: CASSLNGGSGNTIYF.